This T cell receptor beta chain was sequenced during a study of blood T cell repertoires in COVID-19. The wider study: The United States, Italy and Spain provided the acute and convalescent COVID-19 samples. The cDNA or gDNA used as material had been derived from T cells, B-cell-depleted T cells, or PBMCs.

How the authors handled the data: How many nucleated cells were present was estimated from reference gene primer amplification. Assay used: immunoSEQ multiplex PCR; TCRdb lists only in-frame clones, some missing. The DNA gave D and trimming, while V, J and clone size come from that table. The sample includes under 150,000 clones, just under 85% of them seen just once. V was trimmed by 0 bases and J by 0 bases, leaving 20 bases between them. Germline V gene sequence: CDR1 SGHDN, CDR2 FVKESK. CDR3 length equals 19 residues. The sequence came from a middle-aged woman with active or convalescent COVID-19. Sequencing used peripheral blood. The rearrangement links TRBV14 to TRBJ1-2; D not resolved. In nucleotides, the CDR3 is TGTGCCAGCAGCCAAGATTTAATCAACTATTCCTCGGCTAACTATGGCTACACCTTC. It yields the protein CASSQDLINYSSANYGYTF.